What follows describes a single T cell receptor beta chain. Its antigen remains undetermined. No clone much larger than this one lies a single base away; base qualities are absent. Post-treatment primary, local recurrence and metastasis tumors from poor-prognosis patients were used as specimens. The sample comes from a study of the immune and genomic landscape of osteosarcoma (dated by TCRdb to about 2020). The study in broad terms: The overall cohort included fewer than 50 pediatric and adult patients with high-grade osteosarcoma, and the median age at diagnosis was 25 to 35 years (range about 5-85). Poor-risk disease was overrepresented in the cohort, as 73% of patients had an unfavorable pathologic response to standard therapy and more than 55% were deceased. Patients in the overall cohort were 60% male, and approximately 73% presented with localized disease at diagnosis. The study profiled osteosarcoma specimens with whole genome, RNA and T-cell receptor sequencing plus immunohistochemistry and reverse phase protein arrays to define immunogenic potential. The osteosarcoma immunogenomic landscape was characterized by integrating TCR sequencing results with transcriptome, protein array and immunostaining data. An explanation for the limited clinical activity of immune checkpoint inhibitors in osteosarcoma was sought in the study. Three patients contributed a couple of samples from the same tumor site.

The ImmunoSEQ Assay (Adaptive Biotechnologies) was used to immunosequence the CDR3 regions of the TCR beta chain. On the authors' methods: The ImmunoSEQ Analyzer platform was used to export TCRB rearrangements, read counts, read proportions and gene usage. T-cell clonality was computed as 1 minus Pielou's evenness on productive rearrangements. In the clonal space homeostasis analysis, clonotypes were grouped as rare, small, medium, large or hyperexpanded (0.01 to 1 of the repertoire). TCR productive clonality was compared across immune clusters C1, C2 and C3 using the Wilcoxon rank sum test. The table was pulled from immuneACCESS by TCRdb, which kept in-frame rearrangements only. Such tables lose some clones; where checked, under half of the loss comes from unresolved V genes, and the rest has no known cause. V and J calls and clone size are given by that table; D and trimming were obtained from the DNA. This sample is represented by roughly 10,000 clones; 60% to 85% of them were singletons. Jointly, the top ten make up roughly 18% of the sample.

Trimming removed 1 base from V and 5 bases from J, leaving 12 bases between the germline ends. As encoded in the germline V gene (reference sequence), CDR1 is LNHDA while CDR2 is SQIVND. The cysteine opens and the phenylalanine closes a CDR3 of 14 amino acids. The retained sequence is limited to the CDR3, 42 bases, with the frame set at the first base. Study-level results and caveats: Matched blood was collected from only a couple of patients, alongside the frozen tumor specimens. TCR productive clonality was higher in the immune-hot C3 cluster than the cold C1 cluster but still low overall. Sample size was not determined by any statistical method, because osteosarcoma is rare and all possible samples were collected. Productive TCR clonality was found to be low overall, with an average of 0.09 and a maximum of 0.3, which suggested limited T-cell clonal expansion. Rather than matched normal tissue, external data from normal skin and healthy peripheral blood provided the clonality benchmarks. In five cases, a single hyperexpanded clone dominated the repertoire, and each of these five cases had fewer than 100 T-cell clonotypes.

Specimen: osteosarcoma tumor tissue from the lung. The source of this sequence is a human donor with osteosarcoma. Recombination connected TRBV19 to TRBJ2-7; TRBD1 is possibly the D segment (5 matching bases). In nucleotide form, the sequence is TGTGCCAGTAGTATAGGGCAGGGTCGGGACGAGCAGTACTTC. This yields the protein CASSIGQGRDEQYF.